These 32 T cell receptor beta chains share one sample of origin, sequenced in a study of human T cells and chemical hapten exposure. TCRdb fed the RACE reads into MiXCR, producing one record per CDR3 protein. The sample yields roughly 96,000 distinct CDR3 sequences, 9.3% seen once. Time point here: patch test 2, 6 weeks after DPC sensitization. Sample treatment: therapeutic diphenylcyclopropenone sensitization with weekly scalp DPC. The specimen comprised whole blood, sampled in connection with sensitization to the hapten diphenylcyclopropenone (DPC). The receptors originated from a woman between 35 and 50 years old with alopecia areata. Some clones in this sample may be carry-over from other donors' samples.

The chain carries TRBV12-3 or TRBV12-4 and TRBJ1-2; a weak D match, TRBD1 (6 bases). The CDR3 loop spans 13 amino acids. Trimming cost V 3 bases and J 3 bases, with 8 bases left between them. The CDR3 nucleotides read TGTGCCAGCAGTTTGGACAGCTACTATGGCTACACCTTC. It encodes CASSLDSYYGYTF.

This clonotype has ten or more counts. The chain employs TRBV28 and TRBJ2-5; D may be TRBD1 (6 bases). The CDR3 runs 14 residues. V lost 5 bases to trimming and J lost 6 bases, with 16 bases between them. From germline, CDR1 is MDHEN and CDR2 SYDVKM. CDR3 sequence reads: CASSNTRGWKTQYF. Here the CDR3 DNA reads TGTGCCAGCAGTAACACCAGGGGTTGGAAGACCCAGTACTTC.

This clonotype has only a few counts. CDR3 amino acids: CASSQERTSGLNEQFF. For the CDR3, the DNA is TGCGCCAGCAGCCAAGAAAGGACTAGCGGGCTCAATGAGCAGTTCTTC. The chain couples TRBV4-3 to TRBJ2-1, with TRBD2 identical over 11 bases. The CDR3 extends over 16 amino acids. CDR1 and CDR2 (germline): LGHNA, YSLEER. Unmatched junction bases numbered 4, after V lost 0 bases and J lost 6 bases.

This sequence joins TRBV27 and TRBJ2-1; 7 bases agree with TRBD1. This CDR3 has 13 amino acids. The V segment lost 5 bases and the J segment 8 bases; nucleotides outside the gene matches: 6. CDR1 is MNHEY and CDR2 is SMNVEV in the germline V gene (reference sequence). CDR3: CASSLQGPHEQFF. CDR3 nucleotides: TGTGCCAGCAGTCTACAGGGGCCCCATGAGCAGTTCTTC.

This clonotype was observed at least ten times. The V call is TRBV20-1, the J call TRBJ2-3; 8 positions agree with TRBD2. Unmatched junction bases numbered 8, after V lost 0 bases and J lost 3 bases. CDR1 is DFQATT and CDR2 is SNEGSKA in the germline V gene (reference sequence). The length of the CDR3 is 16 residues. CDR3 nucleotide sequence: TGCAGTGCTAGAGATCGGAGGACTAGCATGACAGATACGCAGTATTTT. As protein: CSARDRRTSMTDTQYF.

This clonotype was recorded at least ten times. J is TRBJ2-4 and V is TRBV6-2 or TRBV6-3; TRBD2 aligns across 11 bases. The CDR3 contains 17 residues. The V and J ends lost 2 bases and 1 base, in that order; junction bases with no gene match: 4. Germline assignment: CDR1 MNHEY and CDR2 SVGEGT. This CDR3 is CASSYRSGRAAKNIQYF. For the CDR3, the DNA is TGTGCCAGCAGTTACCGTAGCGGGAGGGCGGCCAAAAACATTCAGTACTTC.

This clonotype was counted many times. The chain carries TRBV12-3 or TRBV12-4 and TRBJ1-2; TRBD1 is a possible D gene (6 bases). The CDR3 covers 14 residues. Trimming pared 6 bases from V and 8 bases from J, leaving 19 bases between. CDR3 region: CASSLGTLKRGYTF. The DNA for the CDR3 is TGTGCCAGCAGCCTAGGGACACTGAAGAGGGGCTACACCTTC.

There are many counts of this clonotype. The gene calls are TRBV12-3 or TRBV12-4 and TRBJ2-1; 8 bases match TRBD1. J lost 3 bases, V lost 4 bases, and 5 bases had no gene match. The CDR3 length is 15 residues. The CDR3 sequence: CASSSRTGLYNEQFF. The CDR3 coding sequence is TGTGCCAGCAGTTCCAGGACAGGGCTCTACAATGAGCAGTTCTTC.

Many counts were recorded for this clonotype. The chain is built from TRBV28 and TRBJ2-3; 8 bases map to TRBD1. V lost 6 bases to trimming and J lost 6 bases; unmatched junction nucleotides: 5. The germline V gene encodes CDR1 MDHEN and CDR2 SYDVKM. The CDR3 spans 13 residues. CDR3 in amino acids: CASRRTGMDTQYF. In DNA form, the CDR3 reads TGTGCCAGCAGACGGACAGGGATGGATACGCAGTATTTT.

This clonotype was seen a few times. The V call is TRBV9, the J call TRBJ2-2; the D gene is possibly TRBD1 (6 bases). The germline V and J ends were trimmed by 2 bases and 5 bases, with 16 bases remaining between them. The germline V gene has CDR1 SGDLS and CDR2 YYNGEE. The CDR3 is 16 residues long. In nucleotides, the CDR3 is TGTGCCAGCAGCGTCGCGACAGGCCTACGGACCGGGGAGCTGTTTTTT. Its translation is CASSVATGLRTGELFF.

The chain's CDR3 is CATTDRRYEQYF. The CDR3 nucleotides are TGTGCCACCACTGACAGACGATACGAGCAGTACTTC. V gene TRBV24-1 combines with J gene TRBJ2-7, with a weak D call TRBD1 (5 bases). V lost 8 bases and J lost 4, with 11 bases in between. The germline gives CDR1 KGHDR, CDR2 SFDVKD. CDR3 size: 12 residues.

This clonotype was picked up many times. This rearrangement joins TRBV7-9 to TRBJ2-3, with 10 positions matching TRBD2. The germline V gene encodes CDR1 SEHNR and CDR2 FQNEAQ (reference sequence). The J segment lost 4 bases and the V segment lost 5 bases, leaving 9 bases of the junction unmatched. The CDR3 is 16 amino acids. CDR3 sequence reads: CASSQTGLAVSDTQYF. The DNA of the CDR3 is TGTGCCAGCAGCCAAACCGGACTAGCGGTCTCAGATACGCAGTATTTT.

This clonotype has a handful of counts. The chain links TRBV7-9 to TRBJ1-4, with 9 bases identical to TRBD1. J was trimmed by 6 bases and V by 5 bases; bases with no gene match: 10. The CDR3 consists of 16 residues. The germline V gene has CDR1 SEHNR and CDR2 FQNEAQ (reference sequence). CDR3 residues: CASSHTSTGGDEKLFF. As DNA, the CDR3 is TGTGCCAGCAGCCACACTTCAACAGGGGGCGATGAAAAACTGTTTTTT.

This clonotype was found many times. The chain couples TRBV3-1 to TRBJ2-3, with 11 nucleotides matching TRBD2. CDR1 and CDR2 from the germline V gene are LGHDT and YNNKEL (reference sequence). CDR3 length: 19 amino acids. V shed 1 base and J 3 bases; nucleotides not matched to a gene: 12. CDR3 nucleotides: TGTGCCAGCAGCCAAGTATTAGCGGGAGGGCCGATTGATACAGATACGCAGTATTTT. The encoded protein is CASSQVLAGGPIDTDTQYF.

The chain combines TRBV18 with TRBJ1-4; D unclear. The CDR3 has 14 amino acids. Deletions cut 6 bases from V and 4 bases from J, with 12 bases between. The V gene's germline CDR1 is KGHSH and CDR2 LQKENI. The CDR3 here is CASSSDGLNEKLFF. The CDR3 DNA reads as TGTGCCAGCTCCTCTGACGGCCTTAATGAAAAACTGTTTTTT.

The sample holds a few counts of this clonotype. The CDR3 spells CASSFNRGTEAFF. The CDR3 region has the DNA TGTGCCAGTAGTTTCAACAGGGGCACTGAAGCTTTCTTT. The chain has TRBV19 and TRBJ1-1; 7 bases fit TRBD1. Germline trimming cut 5 bases from V and 4 bases from J; bases unmatched to any gene: 4. Germline V gene lookup returns CDR1 LNHDA and CDR2 SQIVND (reference sequence). The CDR3 has 13 amino acids.

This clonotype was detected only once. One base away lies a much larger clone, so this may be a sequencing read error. CDR3 loop: CASSTMGVEKLFF. In DNA, the CDR3 is TGTGCCAGCAGCACCATGGGGGTTGAAAAACTGTTTTTT. This rearrangement joins TRBV6-2 or TRBV6-3 to TRBJ1-4; perhaps TRBD1 as D (5 bases). V dropped 6 bases and J dropped 7 bases, with 12 bases sitting between them. This CDR3 is 13 amino acids long. Looked up from germline, CDR1 is MNHEY and CDR2 is SVGEGT.

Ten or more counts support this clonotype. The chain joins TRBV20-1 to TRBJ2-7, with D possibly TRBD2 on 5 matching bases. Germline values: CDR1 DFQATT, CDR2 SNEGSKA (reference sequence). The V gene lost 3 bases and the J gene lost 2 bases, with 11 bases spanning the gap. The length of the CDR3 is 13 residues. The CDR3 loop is CSARDWRPYEQYF. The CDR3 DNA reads TGCAGTGCTAGGGACTGGCGTCCCTACGAGCAGTACTTC.

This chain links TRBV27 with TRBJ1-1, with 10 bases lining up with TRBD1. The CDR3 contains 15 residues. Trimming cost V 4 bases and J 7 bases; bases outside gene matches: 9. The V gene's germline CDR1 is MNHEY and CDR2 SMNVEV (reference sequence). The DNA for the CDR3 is TGTGCCAGCAGTTGGAGAGACAGGGGGCCTAATGAAGCTTTCTTT. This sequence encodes CASSWRDRGPNEAFF.

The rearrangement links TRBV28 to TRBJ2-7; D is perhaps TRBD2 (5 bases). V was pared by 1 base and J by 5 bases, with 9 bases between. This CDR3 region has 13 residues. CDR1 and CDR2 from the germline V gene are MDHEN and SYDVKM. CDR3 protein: CASSLSPGNEQYF. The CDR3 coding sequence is TGTGCCAGCAGTTTATCTCCCGGGAACGAGCAGTACTTC.

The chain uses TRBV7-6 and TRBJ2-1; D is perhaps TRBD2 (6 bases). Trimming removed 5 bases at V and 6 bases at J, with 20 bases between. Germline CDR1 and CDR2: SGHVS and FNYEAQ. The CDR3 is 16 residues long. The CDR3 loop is CASSPTGTRRGNEQFF. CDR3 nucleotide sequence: TGTGCCAGCAGCCCAACCGGGACCCGGAGGGGCAATGAGCAGTTCTTC.

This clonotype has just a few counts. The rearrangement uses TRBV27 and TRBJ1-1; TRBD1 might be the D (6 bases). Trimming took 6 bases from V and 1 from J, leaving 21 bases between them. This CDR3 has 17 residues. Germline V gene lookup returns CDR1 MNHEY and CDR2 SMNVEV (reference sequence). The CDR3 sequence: CASSSQGTLIGNTEAFF. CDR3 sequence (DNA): TGTGCCAGCAGCTCACAGGGTACCCTAATCGGGAACACTGAAGCTTTCTTT.

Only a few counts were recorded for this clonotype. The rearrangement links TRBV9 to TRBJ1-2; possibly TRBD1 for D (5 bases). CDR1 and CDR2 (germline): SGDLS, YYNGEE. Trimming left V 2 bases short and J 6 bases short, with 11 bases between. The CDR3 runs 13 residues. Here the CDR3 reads CASSVQGPHGYTF. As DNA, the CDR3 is TGTGCCAGCAGCGTCCAGGGTCCCCATGGCTACACCTTC.

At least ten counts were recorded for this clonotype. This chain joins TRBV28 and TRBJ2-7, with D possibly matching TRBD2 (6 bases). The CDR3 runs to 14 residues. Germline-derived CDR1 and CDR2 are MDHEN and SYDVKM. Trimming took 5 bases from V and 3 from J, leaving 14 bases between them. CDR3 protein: CASSLNGRDYEQYF. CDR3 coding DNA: TGTGCCAGCAGTCTAAACGGGCGGGACTACGAGCAGTACTTC.

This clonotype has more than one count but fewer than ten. CDR3 sequence reads: CASSPPDRGYGYTF. CDR3 bases: TGTGCCAGCAGCCCACCGGACAGGGGTTATGGCTACACCTTC. J is TRBJ1-2 and V is TRBV7-9, with 9 bases identical to TRBD1. CDR1 is SEHNR and CDR2 is FQNEAQ in the germline V gene (reference sequence). The ends lost 5 bases at V and 5 bases at J; junction bases unmatched: 6. This CDR3 is built from 14 residues. Together with reference TRBV7-9 and TRBJ1-2, the CDR3 gives the full variable domain: DTGVSQNPRHKITKRGQNVTFRCDPISEHNRLYWYRQTLGQGPEFLTYFQNEAQLEKSRLLSDRFSAERPKGSFSTLEIQRTEQGDSAMYLCASSPPDRGYGYTFGSGTRLTVV.

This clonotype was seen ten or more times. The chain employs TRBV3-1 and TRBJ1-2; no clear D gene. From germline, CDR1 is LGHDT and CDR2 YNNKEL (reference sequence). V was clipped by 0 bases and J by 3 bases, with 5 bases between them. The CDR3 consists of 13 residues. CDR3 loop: CASSQDTYYGYTF. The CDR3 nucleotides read TGTGCCAGCAGCCAAGATACTTACTATGGCTACACCTTC. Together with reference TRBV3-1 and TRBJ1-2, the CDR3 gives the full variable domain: DTAVSQTPKYLVTQMGNDKSIKCEQNLGHDTMYWYKQDSKKFLKIMFSYNNKELIINETVPNRFSPKSPDKAHLNLHINSLELGDSAVYFCASSQDTYYGYTFGSGTRLTVV.

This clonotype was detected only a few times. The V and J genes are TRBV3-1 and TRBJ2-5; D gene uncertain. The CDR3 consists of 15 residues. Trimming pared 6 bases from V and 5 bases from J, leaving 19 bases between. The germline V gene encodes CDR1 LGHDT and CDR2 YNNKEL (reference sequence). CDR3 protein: CASSQPGRHRETQYF. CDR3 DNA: TGTGCCAGCAGTCAACCCGGACGGCATCGTGAGACCCAGTACTTC.

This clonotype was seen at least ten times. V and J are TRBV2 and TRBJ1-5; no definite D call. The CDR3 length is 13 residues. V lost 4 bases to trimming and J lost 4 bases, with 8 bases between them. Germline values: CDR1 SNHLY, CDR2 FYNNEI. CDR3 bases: TGTGCCAGCAGTGCCCCAGTGAATCAGCCCCAGCATTTT. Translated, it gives CASSAPVNQPQHF.

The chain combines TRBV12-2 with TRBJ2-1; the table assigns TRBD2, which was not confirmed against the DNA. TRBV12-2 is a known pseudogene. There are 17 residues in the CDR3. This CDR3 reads CASRLLRGGGHLNEQFF. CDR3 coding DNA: TGTGCAAGTCGCTTACTGAGGGGAGGAGGGCATTTAAATGAGCAGTTCTTC.

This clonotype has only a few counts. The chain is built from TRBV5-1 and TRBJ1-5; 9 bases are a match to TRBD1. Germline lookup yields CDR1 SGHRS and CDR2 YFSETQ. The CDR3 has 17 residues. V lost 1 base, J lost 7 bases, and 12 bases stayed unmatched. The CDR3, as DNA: TGCGCCAGCAGCTTGTTGACTCCGGGACAGGGTAGGCAGCCCCAGCATTTT. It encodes CASSLLTPGQGRQPQHF.

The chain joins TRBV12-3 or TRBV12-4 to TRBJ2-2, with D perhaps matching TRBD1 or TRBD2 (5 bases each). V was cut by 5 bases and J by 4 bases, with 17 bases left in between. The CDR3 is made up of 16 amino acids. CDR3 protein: CASSLEIQRGTGELFF. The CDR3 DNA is TGTGCCAGCAGTCTAGAGATTCAGAGGGGCACCGGGGAGCTGTTTTTT.

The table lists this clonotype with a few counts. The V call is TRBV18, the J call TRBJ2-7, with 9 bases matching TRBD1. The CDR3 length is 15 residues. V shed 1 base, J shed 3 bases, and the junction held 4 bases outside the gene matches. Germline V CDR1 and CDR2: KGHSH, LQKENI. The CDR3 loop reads CASSPRGQGYYEQYF. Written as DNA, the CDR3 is TGTGCCAGCTCACCACGGGGACAGGGATACTACGAGCAGTACTTC.